This T cell receptor (beta chain) was retrieved from a study of blood T cell repertoires in COVID-19 (dated by TCRdb to about 2020). Some background on the complete study: Collaborator samples came from the United States, Italy and Spain and covered acute and convalescent phases of COVID-19. The material from the prospective study consisted of cDNA or gDNA derived from T cells, B-cell-depleted T cells, or PBMCs. Sample metadata almost always included a de-identified subject ID, COVID-19 status, age in years and sex. A freely available public database, intended as a resource for researchers studying the immune response to SARS-CoV-2, is where the repertoires were released. Where HLA class I and class II types were available, the types were taken from metadata supplied by the sample provider, not from assay-based typing. Deeply sampled blood TCRbeta repertoires from subjects exposed to, actively infected with, or recovered from COVID-19 were included in the dataset. The samples were drawn from the first 160 participants of the ongoing ImmuneRACE study and from some 1,300 subjects provided by 6 global collaborators.

The full study reports these points: The quantity of clinical and demographic metadata differed by source and by participant and was supplied without curation.

To note about this clone: Which antigen it targets is not known. One base away there is no much larger clone; base qualities are not given.

V gives up 0 bases and J gives up 6 bases, and the segment between their germline ends measures 7 bases. The CDR3 sequence holds 12 residues, the cysteine and phenylalanine included. The sequence is cut down to CDR3 DNA, 36 bases in frame from base 1. Taken from the germline V gene, the CDR1 and CDR2 loops are SGDLS and YYNGEE. In Seattle, one collaborating source enrolled patients while the infection was active and tracked those patients longitudinally over the course of disease. Whole blood was collected in K2EDTA tubes by collaborating institutions according to the institutions' own protocols. For TCRbeta analysis, collaborators shipped samples as frozen whole blood, isolated PBMCs, or DNA extracted from either of those sample types. TCRbeta CDR3 regions were amplified from genomic DNA using the immunoSEQ Assay, a bias-controlled multiplex PCR. The source study handled its data this way. The number of nucleated cells in each sample was estimated by amplification of reference gene primers within the assay. Sequence reads were collapsed and filtered to measure the absolute abundance of every unique TCRbeta CDR3 rearrangement. For each sample, productive Simpson clonality was calculated as the square root of Simpson's diversity index across productive rearrangements. As stored in TCRdb, this immuneACCESS dataset retains in-frame rearrangements with V and J assigned. A fraction of the clones does not appear; measured against another copy, unresolved V genes explain less than half of the discrepancy, and the remainder lacks a known reason. The DNA gave D and trimming, while V, J and clone size come from that table. The sample yields around 180,000 clones; over 75% were counted once. In total, the top ten clones hold 15% to 20% of the sample.

This TCR was recovered from a person aged 65-85 years with COVID-19, enrolled during active disease. Recombination connected TRBV9 to TRBJ2-7; TRBD1 might be the D gene, on 6 matching bases. Specimen: peripheral blood. The CDR3 protein: CASSVVGGEQYF. Here is the DNA: TGTGCCAGCAGCGTAGTAGGGGGCGAGCAGTACTTC.